The next 14 T cell receptor beta chains were all read from a single sample in a study of T cell changes during pregnancy in multiple sclerosis (dated by TCRdb to between 2018 and 2020). The library was built by means of the immunoSEQ multiplex PCR assay. TCRdb holds this immuneACCESS table with in-frame rearrangements only. Some clones are missing; in checked studies, unresolved V genes explain under half, and the rest has no known cause. The sample data list around 63,000 clones, and around 91% of these were observed just once. Jointly, the top ten make up roughly 2% of the sample. The source was peripheral blood, collected in the third trimester of pregnancy. Receptors were obtained from a female donor in good health, enrolled as a control in a pregnancy study.

V is TRBV29-1 and J is TRBJ2-4; perhaps TRBD2 as D (5 bases). The CDR3 covers 14 residues. Trimming cost V 5 bases and J 1 base, with 12 bases left between them. The germline V gene encodes CDR1 SQVTM and CDR2 ANQGSEA. This CDR3 is CSVREGWAKNIQYF. The CDR3 region has the DNA TGCAGCGTTCGCGAGGGATGGGCCAAAAACATTCAGTACTTC.

This chain uses TRBV27 with TRBJ2-5, with 7 positions matching TRBD1. V gave up 4 bases and J gave up 1 base; unmatched junction bases: 3. There are 14 residues in the CDR3. The V gene's germline CDR1 is MNHEY and CDR2 SMNVEV (reference sequence). The CDR3 DNA is TGTGCCAGCAGTTGGACAGGACCCCAAGAGACCCAGTACTTC. This gives the protein CASSWTGPQETQYF.

This chain links TRBV2 with TRBJ1-1; 9 bases line up with TRBD1. The CDR3 length is 13 residues. The V and J ends lost 6 bases and 3 bases, in that order; junction bases with no gene match: 2. The V gene's germline CDR1 is SNHLY and CDR2 FYNNEI. CDR3 sequence (DNA): TGTGCCAGCAGAAGGACAGGGGACACTGAAGCTTTCTTT. This gives the protein CASRRTGDTEAFF.

The chain couples TRBV9 to TRBJ1-1, with 7 bases lining up with TRBD1. In germline, CDR1 is SGDLS, CDR2 YYNGEE. The V gene end was trimmed by 0 bases and the J gene end by 6 bases; junction bases not matched to a gene: 2. This CDR3 is built from 13 residues. CDR3 bases: TGTGCCAGCAGCGTAGCAGGGGGGCCTGAAGCTTTCTTT. This sequence encodes CASSVAGGPEAFF.

The chain combines TRBV14 with TRBJ1-1, with no clear D. The CDR3 contains 13 residues. V was clipped by 4 bases and J by 6 bases, with 12 bases between them. Germline V gives CDR1 SGHDN, CDR2 FVKESK. The CDR3: CASSLSPRAEAFF. CDR3 coding DNA: TGTGCCAGCAGCCTTTCCCCGAGGGCTGAAGCTTTCTTT.

This clone was seen a single time. V usage is TRBV6-5 and J usage is TRBJ2-3, with D uncertain. Germline assignment: CDR1 MNHEY and CDR2 SVGAGI. This CDR3 contains 14 residues. The V end lost 7 bases, the J end lost 0 bases, and 11 bases lay between the germline ends. CDR3 sequence (DNA): TGTGCCAGCACCAACGCGGCAAGCACAGATACGCAGTATTTT. Translating it yields CASTNAASTDTQYF.

This sequence joins TRBV19 and TRBJ1-2; 8 bases fit TRBD1. Germline V CDR1 and CDR2: LNHDA, SQIVND (reference sequence). The CDR3 spans 13 residues. V was pared by 6 bases and J by 3 bases, with 3 bases of the junction left unmatched. CDR3 sequence (DNA): TGTGCCAGTAGGGACAGGGAAGACTATGGCTACACCTTC. Residues: CASRDREDYGYTF.

This chain connects TRBV9 to TRBJ2-2; D is uncertain. CDR3 length: 14 amino acids. V lost 0 bases and J 4 bases, leaving 7 bases between the germline ends. Germline CDR1 SGDLS, CDR2 YYNGEE. The CDR3: CASSVVEVTGELFF. The CDR3 DNA sequence: TGTGCCAGCAGCGTAGTCGAGGTCACCGGGGAGCTGTTTTTT.

The chain joins TRBV13 to TRBJ2-7; 11 nucleotides agree with TRBD2. Germline CDR1 is PRHDT and CDR2 is FYEKMQ (reference sequence). This CDR3 spans 15 amino acids. J gave up 4 bases and V 5 bases, and 7 bases lay outside the gene matches. CDR3 nucleotides: TGTGCCAGCAGCATATTGACTAGCGGGAATTACGAGCAGTACTTC. This codes for CASSILTSGNYEQYF.

The rearrangement joins TRBV6-1 to TRBJ1-5, with D unclear. The CDR3 has 10 amino acids. Germline V gives CDR1 MNHNS, CDR2 SASEGT. V shed 8 bases and J shed 6 bases, with 5 bases lying between them. CDR3 DNA sequence: TGTGCCAGCCACTTTCAGCCCCAGCATTTT. Translated, it gives CASHFQPQHF.

This clone was seen only a few times. The J gene is TRBJ2-1, the V gene TRBV7-6; a weak D match, TRBD2 (5 bases). Germline V CDR1 and CDR2: SGHVS, FNYEAQ. CDR3 length equals 18 residues. The germline V and J ends were trimmed by 5 bases and 0 bases, with 20 bases remaining between them. In DNA, the CDR3 is TGTGCCAGCAGCCCAGTGGGAGTGCTGAAGTCCTCCTACAATGAGCAGTTCTTC. Translation: CASSPVGVLKSSYNEQFF.

This clone was detected a few times. The chain couples TRBV5-6 to TRBJ1-2, with D uncertain. The germline V and J ends were trimmed by 2 bases and 3 bases, with 11 bases remaining between them. The CDR3 sequence is 14 residues long. Germline V gene data show CDR1 as SGHDT and CDR2 as YYEEEE. The CDR3 DNA sequence: TGTGCCAGCAGCTTTCCGGACTTGGACTATGGCTACACCTTC. It translates to CASSFPDLDYGYTF.

This chain connects TRBV7-9 to TRBJ2-1, with 8 bases matching TRBD2. The CDR3 has 16 amino acids. Germline trimming cut 2 bases from V and 9 bases from J; bases unmatched to any gene: 12. The V gene's germline CDR1 is SEHNR and CDR2 FQNEAQ (reference sequence). The CDR3 coding sequence is TGTGCCAGCAGCTTAAAGAGTCCAGCGGGAGCCTCTGAGCAGTTCTTC. Residues: CASSLKSPAGASEQFF.

CDR3 sequence reads: CASSIVRSYEQYF. For the CDR3, the DNA is TGTGCCAGCTCGATAGTTAGGAGCTACGAGCAGTACTTC. This chain uses TRBV18 with TRBJ2-7, with D unresolved. The CDR3 runs 13 residues. Germline V gene lookup returns CDR1 KGHSH and CDR2 LQKENI. Trimming removed 6 bases from V and 3 bases from J, with 12 bases in between.